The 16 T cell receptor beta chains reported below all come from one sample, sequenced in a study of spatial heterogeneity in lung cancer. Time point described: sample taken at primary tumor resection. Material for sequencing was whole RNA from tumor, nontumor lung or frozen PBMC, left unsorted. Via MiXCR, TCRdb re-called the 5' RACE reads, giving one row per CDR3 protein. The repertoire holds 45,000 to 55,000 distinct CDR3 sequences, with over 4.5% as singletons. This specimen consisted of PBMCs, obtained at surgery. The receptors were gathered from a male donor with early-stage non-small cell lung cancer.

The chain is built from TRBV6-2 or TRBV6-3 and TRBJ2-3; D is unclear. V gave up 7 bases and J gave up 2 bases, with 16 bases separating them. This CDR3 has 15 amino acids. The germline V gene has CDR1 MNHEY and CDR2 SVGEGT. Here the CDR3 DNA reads TGTGCCAGCAAACCTTCTCGAGCCTTCACAGATACGCAGTATTTT. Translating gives CASKPSRAFTDTQYF.

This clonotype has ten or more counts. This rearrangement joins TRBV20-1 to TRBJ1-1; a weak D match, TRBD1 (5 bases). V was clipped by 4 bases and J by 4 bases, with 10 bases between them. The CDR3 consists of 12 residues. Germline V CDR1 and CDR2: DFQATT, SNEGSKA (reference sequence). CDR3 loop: CSATIRVTEAFF. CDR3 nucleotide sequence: TGCAGTGCTACAATCAGGGTCACTGAAGCTTTCTTT.

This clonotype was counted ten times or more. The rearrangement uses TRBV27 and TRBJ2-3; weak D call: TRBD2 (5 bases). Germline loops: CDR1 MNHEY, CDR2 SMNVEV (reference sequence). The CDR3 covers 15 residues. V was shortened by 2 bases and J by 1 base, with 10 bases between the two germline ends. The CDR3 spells CASSLVGVGTDTQYF. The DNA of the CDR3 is TGTGCCAGCAGTTTAGTCGGGGTTGGCACAGATACGCAGTATTTT.

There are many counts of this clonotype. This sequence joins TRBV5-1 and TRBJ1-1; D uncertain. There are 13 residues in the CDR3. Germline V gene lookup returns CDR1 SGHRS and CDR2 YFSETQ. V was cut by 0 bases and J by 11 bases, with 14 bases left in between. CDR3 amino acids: CASSLARNGEAFF. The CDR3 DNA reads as TGCGCCAGCAGCTTGGCCCGAAACGGTGAGGCTTTCTTT.

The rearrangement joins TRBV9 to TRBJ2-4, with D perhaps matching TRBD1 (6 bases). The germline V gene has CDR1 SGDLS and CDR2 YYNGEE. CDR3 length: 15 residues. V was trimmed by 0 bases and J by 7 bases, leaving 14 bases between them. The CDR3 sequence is CASSVEGVVTNIQYF. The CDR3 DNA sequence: TGTGCCAGCAGCGTAGAGGGGGTCGTTACGAACATTCAGTACTTC.

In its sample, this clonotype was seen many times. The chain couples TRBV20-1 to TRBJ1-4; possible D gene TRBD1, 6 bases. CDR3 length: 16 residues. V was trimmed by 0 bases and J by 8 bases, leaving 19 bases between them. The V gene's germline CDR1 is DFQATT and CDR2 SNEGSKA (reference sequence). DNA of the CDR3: TGCAGTGCTAGAGATAGAGGGCAGGGGTCGCGAGAAAAACTGTTTTTT. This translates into CSARDRGQGSREKLFF.

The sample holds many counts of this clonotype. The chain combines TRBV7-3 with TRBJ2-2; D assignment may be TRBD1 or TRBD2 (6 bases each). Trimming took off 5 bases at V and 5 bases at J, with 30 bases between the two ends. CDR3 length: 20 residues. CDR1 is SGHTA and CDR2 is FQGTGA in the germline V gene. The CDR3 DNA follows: TGTGCCAGCAGCCCGTGGGGGCACCGGGACTCTCCCCAGGGAACCGGGGAGCTGTTTTTT. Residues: CASSPWGHRDSPQGTGELFF.

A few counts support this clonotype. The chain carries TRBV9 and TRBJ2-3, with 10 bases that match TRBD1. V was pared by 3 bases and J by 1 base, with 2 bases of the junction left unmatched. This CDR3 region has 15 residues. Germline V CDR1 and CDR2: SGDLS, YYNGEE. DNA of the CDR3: TGTGCCAGCAGCGCCGGACAGGGGGGCACAGATACGCAGTATTTT. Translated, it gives CASSAGQGGTDTQYF.

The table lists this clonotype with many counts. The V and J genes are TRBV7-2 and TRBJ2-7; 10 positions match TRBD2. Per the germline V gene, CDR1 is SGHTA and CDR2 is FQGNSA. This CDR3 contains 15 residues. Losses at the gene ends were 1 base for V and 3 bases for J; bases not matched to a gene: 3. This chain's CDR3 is CASSLGLAGDYEQYF. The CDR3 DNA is TGTGCCAGCAGCTTAGGCCTAGCGGGAGACTACGAGCAGTACTTC.

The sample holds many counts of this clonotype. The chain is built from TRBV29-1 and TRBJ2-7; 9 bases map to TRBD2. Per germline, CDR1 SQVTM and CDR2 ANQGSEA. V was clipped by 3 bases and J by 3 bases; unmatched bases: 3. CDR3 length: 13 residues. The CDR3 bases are TGCAGCGTTGAGGGTAGCGGGAGCTACGAGCAGTACTTC. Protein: CSVEGSGSYEQYF.

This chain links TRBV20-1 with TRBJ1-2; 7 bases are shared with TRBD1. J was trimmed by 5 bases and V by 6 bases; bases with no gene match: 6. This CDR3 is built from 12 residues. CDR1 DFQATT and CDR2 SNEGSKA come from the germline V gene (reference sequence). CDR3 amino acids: CSAADRVYGYTF. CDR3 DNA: TGCAGTGCAGCAGACAGGGTTTATGGCTACACCTTC.

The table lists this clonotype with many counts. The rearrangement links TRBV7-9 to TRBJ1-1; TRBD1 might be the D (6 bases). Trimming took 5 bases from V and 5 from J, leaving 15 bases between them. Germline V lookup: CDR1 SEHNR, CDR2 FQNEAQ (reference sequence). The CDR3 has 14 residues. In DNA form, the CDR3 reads TGTGCCAGCAGCCAACTGGACAGTAGGACTGAAGCTTTCTTT. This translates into CASSQLDSRTEAFF.

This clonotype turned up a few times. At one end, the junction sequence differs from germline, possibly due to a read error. CDR3 residues: CASSQVQYSYISPLHF. CDR3 DNA sequence: TGTGCCAGCAGCCAAGTTCAGTACTCCTATATTTCACCCCTCCACTTT. The rearrangement links TRBV4-2 to TRBJ1-6; D is unresolved. Germline CDR1 is LGHNA and CDR2 is YNFKEQ. This CDR3 contains 16 residues.

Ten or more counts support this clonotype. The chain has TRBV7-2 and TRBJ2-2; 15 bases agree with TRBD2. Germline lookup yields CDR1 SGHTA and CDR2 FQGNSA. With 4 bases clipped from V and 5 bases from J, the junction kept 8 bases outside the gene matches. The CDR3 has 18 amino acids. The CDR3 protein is CASSWTSGRAKGTGELFF. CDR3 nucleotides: TGTGCCAGCAGCTGGACTAGCGGGAGGGCCAAGGGTACCGGGGAGCTGTTTTTT.

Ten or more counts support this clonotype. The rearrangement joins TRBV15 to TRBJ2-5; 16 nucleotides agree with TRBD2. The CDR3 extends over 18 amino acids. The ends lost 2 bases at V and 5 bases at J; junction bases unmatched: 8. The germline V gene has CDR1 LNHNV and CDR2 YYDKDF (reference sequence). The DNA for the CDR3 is TGTGCCACCAGCAGACCGGGACTAGCGGGAGGGCTAATCGAGACCCAGTACTTC. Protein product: CATSRPGLAGGLIETQYF.

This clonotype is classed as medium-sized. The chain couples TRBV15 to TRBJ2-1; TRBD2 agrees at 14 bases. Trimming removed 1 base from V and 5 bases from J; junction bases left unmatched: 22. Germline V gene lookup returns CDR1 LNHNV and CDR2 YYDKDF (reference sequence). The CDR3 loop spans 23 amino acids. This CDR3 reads CATSRALLQTGTSGREGNNEQFF. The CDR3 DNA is TGTGCCACCAGCAGAGCCCTACTCCAGACAGGGACTAGCGGGAGAGAGGGGAACAATGAGCAGTTCTTC.